The rows below give T cell receptor beta chains drawn from one sample of a study of glioma-infiltrating T cells after dendritic cell vaccination. Libraries were prepared by immunoSEQ multiplex PCR; TCRdb keeps only in-frame clonotypes and omits some of them. The table records 55,000 to 75,000 clones, around 85% of them present only once. The material was blood, obtained after dendritic cell vaccination. The source of these receptors is a human donor with glioblastoma. Each CDR3 is given with its conserved first and last residue. A D gene is named only where the DNA matches it firmly. Clone size, where shown, is once, few, many, or a class for clones that have expanded.

>TRBD1|-|TRBJ2-2|TRBV19
CASSDRGLDTGELFF
TGTGCCAGTAGCGACAGGGGTTTAGACACCGGGGAGCTGTTTTTT
>-|-|TRBJ1-3|TRBV6-1
CASSEAGGSSGNTIYF
TGTGCCAGCAGTGAAGCGGGGGGGAGCTCTGGAAACACCATATATTTT
>-|-|TRBJ2-1|TRBV6-5
CASSYRDNSYNEQFF
TGTGCCAGCAGTTATCGGGACAACAGTTACAATGAGCAGTTCTTC
>-|once|TRBJ1-1|TRBV10-1
CASSWEDGSNTEAFF
TGCGCCAGCAGTTGGGAGGACGGTTCGAACACTGAAGCTTTCTTT
>-|-|TRBJ1-4|TRBV29-1
CSVEGQPTGEKLFF
TGCAGCGTTGAAGGACAGCCGACTGGTGAAAAACTGTTTTTT
>-|-|TRBJ1-3|TRBV7-2
CASSFSAGNTIYF
TGTGCCAGCAGCTTTTCAGCTGGAAACACCATATATTTT
>TRBD2|-|TRBJ2-1|TRBV27
CATKRGGYNEQFF
TGTGCCACTAAGCGGGGGGGCTACAATGAGCAGTTCTTC
>TRBD2|few|TRBJ2-3|TRBV30
CASSPTLPGLAGGFFSTDTQYF
TGTGCTTCGAGCCCCACCCTCCCGGGACTAGCGGGGGGGTTTTTTAGCACAGATACGCAGTATTTT
>-|-|TRBJ1-2|TRBV14
CASSQGPGQTYGYTF
TGTGCCAGCAGCCAAGGTCCAGGACAAACATATGGCTACACCTTC
>-|few|TRBJ1-3|TRBV14
CASSRVHSGNTIYF
TGTGCCAGCAGCCGAGTTCACTCTGGAAACACCATATATTTT
>TRBD2|-|TRBJ2-5|TRBV5-1
CASSILAVQETQYF
TGCGCCAGCAGCATCCTAGCGGTCCAAGAGACCCAGTACTTC
>TRBD2|-|TRBJ2-7|TRBV30
CAWSWGGYEQYF
TGTGCCTGGAGTTGGGGGGGCTACGAGCAGTACTTC
>-|-|TRBJ1-5|TRBV5-4
CASSLVGGYQPQHF
TGTGCCAGCAGCTTAGTCGGGGGTTATCAGCCCCAGCATTTT
>TRBD1|-|TRBJ1-4|TRBV11-2
CASSPTGAPEKLFF
TGTGCCAGCAGCCCGACAGGGGCCCCTGAAAAACTGTTTTTT
>TRBD1|-|TRBJ2-7|TRBV18
CASSPFTQGNEQYF
TGTGCCAGCTCACCTTTCACACAGGGGAACGAGCAGTACTTC
>-|many|TRBJ1-1|TRBV6-6
CASSTGEEPNTEAFF
TGTGCCAGCAGTACCGGGGAAGAACCCAACACTGAAGCTTTCTTT
>-|few|TRBJ2-3|TRBV7-9
CASSSRIPTTDTQYF
TGTGCCAGCAGCTCCAGGATCCCAACCACAGATACGCAGTATTTT
>TRBD1|-|TRBJ1-2|TRBV19
CASSIGQGGGYTF
TGTGCCAGTAGTATAGGACAGGGTGGTGGCTACACCTTC
>-|few|TRBJ1-5|TRBV7-9
CASSYDSSNQPQHF
TGTGCCAGCAGTTATGACAGTAGCAATCAGCCCCAGCATTTT
>-|-|TRBJ1-1|TRBV25-1
CASSEYRAGPITFF
TGTGCCAGCAGTGAATATCGCGCAGGGCCGATCACTTTCTTT
>-|-|TRBJ1-4|TRBV9
CASSVNSNEKLFF
TGTGCCAGCAGCGTAAACAGTAATGAAAAACTGTTTTTT
>TRBD2|-|TRBJ2-3|TRBV10-2
CASGWKGRGFSYTQYF
TGCGCCAGCGGCTGGAAGGGGCGGGGGTTCTCATATACGCAGTATTTT
>TRBD1|-|TRBJ1-1|TRBV18
CASSPPTGGTEAFF
TGTGCCAGCTCACCACCGACAGGGGGCACTGAAGCTTTCTTT
>-|many|TRBJ2-7|TRBV19
CASSYRFSSSYEQYF
TGTGCCAGTAGTTACAGATTTTCCAGCTCCTACGAGCAGTACTTC
>TRBD1|-|TRBJ1-1|TRBV15
CATSGWTGGFTEAFF
TGTGCCACCAGCGGATGGACAGGGGGTTTTACTGAAGCTTTCTTT
>-|-|TRBJ2-5|TRBV7-7
CASSFDASSGTQYF
TGTGCTAGCAGCTTTGATGCATCGAGTGGGACCCAGTACTTC
>TRBD1|-|TRBJ2-1|TRBV5-6
CASSFTGGGEQFF
TGTGCCAGCAGCTTTACAGGGGGCGGTGAGCAGTTCTTC
>-|-|TRBJ1-4|TRBV9
CASSVDTGQGEKLFF
TGTGCCAGCAGCGTAGACACAGGCCAGGGGGAAAAACTGTTTTTT
>-|-|TRBJ2-7|TRBV27
CASRGVSYEQYF
TGTGCCAGCAGAGGGGTTTCCTACGAGCAGTACTTC
>TRBD1|once|TRBJ1-6|TRBV11-2
CASTLTGGNSPLHF
TGTGCCAGCACCTTGACAGGGGGTAATTCACCCCTCCACTTT
>-|-|TRBJ1-4|TRBV30
CAWSRDKTNEKLFF
TGTGCCTGGAGTCGGGACAAAACTAATGAAAAACTGTTTTTT
>-|-|TRBJ2-5|TRBV30
CAWRATSFRATQYF
TGTGCCTGGAGAGCGACTAGTTTCAGGGCGACCCAGTACTTC
>-|-|TRBJ1-6|TRBV6-6
CASSVRENSPLHF
TGTGCCAGCAGTGTCAGGGAAAATTCACCCCTCCACTTT
>-|once|TRBJ1-5|TRBV12-5
CASGLWTGHDGVSNQPQHF
TGTGCTAGTGGTTTGTGGACCGGACACGATGGAGTGAGCAATCAGCCCCAGCATTTT
>TRBD1|-|TRBJ2-7|TRBV13
CASRTGGKTYEQYF
TGTGCCAGCCGAACAGGGGGTAAGACCTACGAGCAGTACTTC
>TRBD2|-|TRBJ2-3|TRBV11-2
CASSLGGGAADTQYF
TGTGCCAGCAGCTTAGGCGGGGGGGCGGCAGATACGCAGTATTTT
>TRBD1|-|TRBJ1-2|TRBV27
CASSRSTGLGYTF
TGTGCCAGCAGTCGATCGACAGGGCTTGGCTACACCTTC
>-|once|TRBJ1-2|TRBV5-1
CASSLAVVNYGYTF
TGCGCCAGCAGCTTGGCGGTGGTAAACTATGGCTACACCTTC
>TRBD1|-|TRBJ2-6|TRBV4-3
CASSSLKGQISSGANVLTF
TGCGCCAGCAGTTCCTTGAAGGGACAGATATCGTCGGGGGCCAACGTCCTGACTTTC
>TRBD1|-|TRBJ2-1|TRBV5-6
CASSLGQGWGRNEQFF
TGTGCCAGCAGCTTGGGACAGGGGTGGGGGCGAAATGAGCAGTTCTTC
>-|-|TRBJ1-2|TRBV7-2
CASSLSRRGYTF
TGTGCCAGCAGCTTATCCCGTCGGGGCTACACCTTC
>TRBD1|few|TRBJ1-1|TRBV7-3
CASSLAGQGNTEAFF
TGTGCCAGCAGCTTAGCAGGACAGGGGAACACTGAAGCTTTCTTT
>-|few|TRBJ2-7|TRBV6-1
CASSFHGETYEQYF
TGTGCCAGCAGCTTTCACGGGGAGACCTACGAGCAGTACTTC
>-|-|TRBJ2-3|TRBV11-2
CASSSADTQYF
TGTGCCAGCAGCTCCGCAGATACGCAGTATTTT
>TRBD1|few|TRBJ2-5|TRBV19
CASSKTGGNRETQYF
TGTGCCAGTAGTAAGACAGGGGGCAATCGGGAGACCCAGTACTTC
>TRBD2|-|TRBJ2-5|TRBV11-3
CASSRGTSGDETQYF
TGTGCCAGCAGCCGCGGGACTAGCGGGGATGAGACCCAGTACTTC
>TRBD1|-|TRBJ2-7|TRBV5-1
CASSSQGALGYEQYF
TGCGCCAGCAGCTCACAGGGGGCGCTAGGTTACGAGCAGTACTTC
>-|once|TRBJ2-5|TRBV4-1
CASSQDGGRQYF
TGCGCCAGCAGCCAAGATGGGGGGAGGCAGTACTTC
>TRBD1|-|TRBJ1-6|TRBV7-8
CASSLAGQGDSPLHF
TGTGCCAGCAGCTTAGCGGGACAGGGGGATTCACCCCTCCACTTT
>-|-|TRBJ2-1|TRBV14
CASSQSWANEQFF
TGTGCCAGCAGCCAGTCTTGGGCCAATGAGCAGTTCTTC
>-|-|TRBJ1-2|TRBV13
CASSLGLLRGTNYGYTF
TGTGCCAGCAGCTTAGGCCTATTAAGAGGGACAAACTATGGCTACACCTTC
>-|-|TRBJ2-3|TRBV5-1
CATRNTDTQYF
TGCGCCACCCGTAACACAGATACGCAGTATTTT
>-|-|TRBJ2-1|TRBV11-2
CASSLIVAGNEQFF
TGTGCCAGCAGCTTAATCGTCGCCGGCAATGAGCAGTTCTTC
>-|-|TRBJ2-1|TRBV5-1
CASSLVGASYNEQFF
TGCGCCAGCAGCTTGGTGGGGGCCTCCTACAATGAGCAGTTCTTC
>-|-|TRBJ1-3|TRBV7-9
CASSVWTAISGNTIYF
TGTGCCAGCAGCGTATGGACAGCTATCTCTGGAAACACCATATATTTT
>TRBD1|-|TRBJ1-1|TRBV29-1
CSVLRQGGSEAFF
TGCAGCGTCTTAAGACAGGGGGGATCGGAAGCTTTCTTT
>-|many|TRBJ1-3|TRBV5-1
CASSLDTGPGNTIYF
TGCGCCAGCAGCTTGGATACAGGGCCTGGAAACACCATATATTTT